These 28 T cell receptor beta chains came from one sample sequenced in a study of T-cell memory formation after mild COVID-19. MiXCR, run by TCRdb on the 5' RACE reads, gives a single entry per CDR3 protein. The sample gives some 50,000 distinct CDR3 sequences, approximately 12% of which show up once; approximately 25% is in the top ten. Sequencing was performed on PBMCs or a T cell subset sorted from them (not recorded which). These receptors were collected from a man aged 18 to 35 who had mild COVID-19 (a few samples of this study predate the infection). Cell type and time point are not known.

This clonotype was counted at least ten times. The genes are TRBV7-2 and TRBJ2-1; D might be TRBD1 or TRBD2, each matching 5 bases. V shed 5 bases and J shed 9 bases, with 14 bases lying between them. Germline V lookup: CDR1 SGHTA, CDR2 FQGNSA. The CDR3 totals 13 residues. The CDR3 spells CASSMAPGTEQFF. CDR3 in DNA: TGTGCCAGCAGCATGGCCCCAGGGACTGAGCAGTTCTTC. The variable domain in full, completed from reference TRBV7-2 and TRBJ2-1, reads GAGVSQSPSNKVTEKGKDVELRCDPISGHTALYWYRQSLGQGLEFLIYFQGNSAPDKSGLPSDRFSAERTGGSVSTLTIQRTQQEDSAVYLCASSMAPGTEQFFGPGTRLTVL.

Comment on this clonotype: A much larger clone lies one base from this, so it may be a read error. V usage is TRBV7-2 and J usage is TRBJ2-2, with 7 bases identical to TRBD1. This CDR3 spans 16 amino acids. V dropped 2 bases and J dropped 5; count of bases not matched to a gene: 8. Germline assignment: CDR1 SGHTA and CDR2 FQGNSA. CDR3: CTSSLSFPGGTGELFF. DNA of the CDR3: TGTACCAGCAGCTTATCGTTCCCAGGGGGAACCGGGGAGCTGTTTTTT.

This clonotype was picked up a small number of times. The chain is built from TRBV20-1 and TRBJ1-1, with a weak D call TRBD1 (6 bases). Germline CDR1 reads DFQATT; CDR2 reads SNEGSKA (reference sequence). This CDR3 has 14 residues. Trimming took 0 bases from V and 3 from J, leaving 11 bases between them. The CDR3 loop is CSARDGDTYTEAFF. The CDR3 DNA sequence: TGCAGTGCTAGAGATGGGGACACATACACTGAAGCTTTCTTT.

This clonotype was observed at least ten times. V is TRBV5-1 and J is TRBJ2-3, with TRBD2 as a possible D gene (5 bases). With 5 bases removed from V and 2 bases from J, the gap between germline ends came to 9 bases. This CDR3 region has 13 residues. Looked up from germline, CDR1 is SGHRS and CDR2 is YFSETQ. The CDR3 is CASREGYTDTQYF. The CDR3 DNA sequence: TGCGCCAGCAGAGAGGGATACACAGATACGCAGTATTTT.

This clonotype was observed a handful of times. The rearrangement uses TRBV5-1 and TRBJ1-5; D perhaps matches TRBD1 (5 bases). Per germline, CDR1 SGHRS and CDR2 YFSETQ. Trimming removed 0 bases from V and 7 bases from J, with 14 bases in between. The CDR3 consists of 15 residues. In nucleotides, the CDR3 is TGCGCCAGCAGCTTGGGGTCGGGACTCGGGCAGCCCCAGCATTTT. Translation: CASSLGSGLGQPQHF.

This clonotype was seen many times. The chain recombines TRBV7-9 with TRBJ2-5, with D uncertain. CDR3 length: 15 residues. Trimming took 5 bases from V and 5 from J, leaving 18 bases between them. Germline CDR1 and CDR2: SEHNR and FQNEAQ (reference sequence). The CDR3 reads CASSPRRGESETQYF. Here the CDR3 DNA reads TGTGCCAGCAGCCCTCGCCGAGGAGAGAGCGAGACCCAGTACTTC.

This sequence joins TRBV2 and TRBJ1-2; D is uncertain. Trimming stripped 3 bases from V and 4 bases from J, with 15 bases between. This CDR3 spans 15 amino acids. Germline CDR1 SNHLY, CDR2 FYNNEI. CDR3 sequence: CASSERAAQIYGYTF. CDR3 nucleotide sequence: TGTGCCAGCAGTGAGAGGGCTGCCCAGATCTATGGCTACACCTTC.

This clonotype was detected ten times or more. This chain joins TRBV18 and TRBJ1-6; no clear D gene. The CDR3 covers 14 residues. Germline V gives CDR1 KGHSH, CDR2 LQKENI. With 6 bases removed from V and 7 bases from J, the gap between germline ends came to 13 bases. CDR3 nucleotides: TGTGCCAGCTCGAGTGCGTCTACCAATTCACCCCTCCACTTT. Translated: CASSSASTNSPLHF.

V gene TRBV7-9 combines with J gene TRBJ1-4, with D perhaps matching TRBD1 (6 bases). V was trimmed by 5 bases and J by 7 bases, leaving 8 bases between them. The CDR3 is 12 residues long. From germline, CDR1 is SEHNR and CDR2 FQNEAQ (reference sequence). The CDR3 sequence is CASSRDIEKLFF. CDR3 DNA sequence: TGTGCCAGCAGCCGGGACATTGAAAAACTGTTTTTT.

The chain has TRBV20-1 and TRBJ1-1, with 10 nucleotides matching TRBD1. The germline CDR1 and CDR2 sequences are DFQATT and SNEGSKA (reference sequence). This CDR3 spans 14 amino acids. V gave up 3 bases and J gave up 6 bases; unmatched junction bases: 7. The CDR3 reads CSASWDRGAAEAFF. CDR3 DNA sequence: TGCAGTGCTAGCTGGGACAGGGGAGCGGCTGAAGCTTTCTTT.

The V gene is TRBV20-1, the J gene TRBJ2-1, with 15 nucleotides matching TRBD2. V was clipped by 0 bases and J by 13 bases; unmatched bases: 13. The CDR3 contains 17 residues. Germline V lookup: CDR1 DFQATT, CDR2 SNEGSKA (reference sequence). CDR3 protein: CSARDRGTGTSGGSQFF. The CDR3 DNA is TGCAGTGCTAGAGATCGGGGTACCGGGACTAGCGGGGGGTCACAGTTCTTC.

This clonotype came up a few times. The CDR3 coding sequence is TGTGCCAGCAGCTTCTGGACAGGGGGGAGAACTGAAGCTTTCTTT. Translation gives CASSFWTGGRTEAFF. V and J are TRBV7-2 and TRBJ1-1; the match to TRBD1 covers 10 bases. The V segment lost 3 bases and the J segment 5 bases; nucleotides outside the gene matches: 6. The germline V gene has CDR1 SGHTA and CDR2 FQGNSA. This CDR3 comprises 15 residues.

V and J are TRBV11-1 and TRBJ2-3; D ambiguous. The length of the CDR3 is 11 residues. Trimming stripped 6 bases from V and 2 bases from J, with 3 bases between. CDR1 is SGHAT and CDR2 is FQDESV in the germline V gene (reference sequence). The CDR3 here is CASRSTDTQYF. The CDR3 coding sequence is TGTGCCAGCAGGTCCACAGATACGCAGTATTTT.

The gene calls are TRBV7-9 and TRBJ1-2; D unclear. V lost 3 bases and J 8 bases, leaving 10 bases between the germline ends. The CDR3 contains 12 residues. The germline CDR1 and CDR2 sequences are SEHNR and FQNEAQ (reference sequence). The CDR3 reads CASSFSSSGYTF. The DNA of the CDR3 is TGTGCCAGCAGCTTCAGTAGCAGCGGCTACACCTTC.

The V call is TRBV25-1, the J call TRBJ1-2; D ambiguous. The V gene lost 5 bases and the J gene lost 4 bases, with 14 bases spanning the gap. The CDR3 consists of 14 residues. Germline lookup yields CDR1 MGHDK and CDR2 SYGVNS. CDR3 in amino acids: CASSSRGQIYGYTF. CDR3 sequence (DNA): TGTGCCAGCAGTTCCCGAGGGCAGATCTATGGCTACACCTTC.

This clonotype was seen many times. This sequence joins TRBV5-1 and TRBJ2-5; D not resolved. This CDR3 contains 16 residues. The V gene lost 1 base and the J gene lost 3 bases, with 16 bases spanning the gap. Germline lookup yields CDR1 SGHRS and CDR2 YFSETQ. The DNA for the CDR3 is TGCGCCAGCAGCTTGTTTTTCCTTGGACCGAAAGAGACCCAGTACTTC. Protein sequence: CASSLFFLGPKETQYF.

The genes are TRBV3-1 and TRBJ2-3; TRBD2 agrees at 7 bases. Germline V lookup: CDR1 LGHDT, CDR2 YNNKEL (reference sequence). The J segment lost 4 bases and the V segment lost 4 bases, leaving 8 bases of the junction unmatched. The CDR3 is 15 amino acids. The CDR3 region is CASSPSSGGSDTQYF. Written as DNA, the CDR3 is TGTGCCAGCAGCCCTAGCTCCGGGGGGTCAGATACGCAGTATTTT.

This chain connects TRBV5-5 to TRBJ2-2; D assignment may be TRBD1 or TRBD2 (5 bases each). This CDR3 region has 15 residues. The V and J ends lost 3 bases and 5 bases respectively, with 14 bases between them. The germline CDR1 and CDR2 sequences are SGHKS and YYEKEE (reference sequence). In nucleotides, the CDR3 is TGTGCCAGCAGCTCCGGGGCAGTTCAGACCGGGGAGCTGTTTTTT. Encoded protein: CASSSGAVQTGELFF.

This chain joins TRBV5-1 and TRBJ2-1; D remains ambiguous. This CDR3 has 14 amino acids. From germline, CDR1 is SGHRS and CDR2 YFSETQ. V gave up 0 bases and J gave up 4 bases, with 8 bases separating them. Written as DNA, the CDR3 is TGCGCCAGCAGCTTGGCGGCGGATTACAATGAGCAGTTCTTC. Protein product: CASSLAADYNEQFF.

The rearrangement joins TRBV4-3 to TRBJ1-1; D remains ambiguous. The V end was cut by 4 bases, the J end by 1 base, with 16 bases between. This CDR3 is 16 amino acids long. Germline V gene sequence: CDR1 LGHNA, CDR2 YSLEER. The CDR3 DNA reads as TGCGCCAGCAGCCCACACCCCGGACTAGGGAACACTGAAGCTTTCTTT. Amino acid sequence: CASSPHPGLGNTEAFF.

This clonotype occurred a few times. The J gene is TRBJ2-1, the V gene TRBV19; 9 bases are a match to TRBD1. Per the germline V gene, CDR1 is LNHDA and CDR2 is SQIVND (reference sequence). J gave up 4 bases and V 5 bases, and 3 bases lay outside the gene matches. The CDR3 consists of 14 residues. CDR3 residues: CASSPGTGYNEQFF. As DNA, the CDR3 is TGTGCCAGTAGTCCGGGGACAGGGTACAATGAGCAGTTCTTC.

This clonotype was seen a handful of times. CDR3 bases: TGCGCCAGCAGCTTAGGAGGGGCCACAGATACGCAGTATTTT. This codes for CASSLGGATDTQYF. The chain employs TRBV5-1 and TRBJ2-3, with D perhaps matching TRBD2 (6 bases). V shed 2 bases and J shed 2 bases, with 9 bases lying between them. Germline V gene lookup returns CDR1 SGHRS and CDR2 YFSETQ. This CDR3 has 14 amino acids.

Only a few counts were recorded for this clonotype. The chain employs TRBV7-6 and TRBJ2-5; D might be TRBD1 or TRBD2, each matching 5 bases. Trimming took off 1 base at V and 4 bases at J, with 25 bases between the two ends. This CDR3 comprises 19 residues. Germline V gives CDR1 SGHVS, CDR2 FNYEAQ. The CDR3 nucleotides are TGTGCCAGCAGCTTAGACCTTCCCTCCTTGGGACGTCCCGGAGAGACCCAGTACTTC. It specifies CASSLDLPSLGRPGETQYF.

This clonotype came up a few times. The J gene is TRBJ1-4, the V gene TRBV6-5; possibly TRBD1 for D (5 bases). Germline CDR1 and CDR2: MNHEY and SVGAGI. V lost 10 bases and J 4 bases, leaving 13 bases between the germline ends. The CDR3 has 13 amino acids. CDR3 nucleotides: TGTGCCACCCGGGACGGTCATAATGAAAAACTGTTTTTT. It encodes CATRDGHNEKLFF.

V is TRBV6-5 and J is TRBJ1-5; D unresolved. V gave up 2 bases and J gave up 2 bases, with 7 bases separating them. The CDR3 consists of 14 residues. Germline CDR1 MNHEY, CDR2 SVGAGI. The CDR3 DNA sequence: TGTGCCAGCAGTTACCTCTCGGGCAATCAGCCCCAGCATTTT. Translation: CASSYLSGNQPQHF.

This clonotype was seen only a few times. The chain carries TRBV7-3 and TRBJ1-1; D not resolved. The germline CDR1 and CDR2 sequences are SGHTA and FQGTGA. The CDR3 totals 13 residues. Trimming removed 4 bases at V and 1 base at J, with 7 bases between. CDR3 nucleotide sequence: TGTGCCAGCAGCTCGTACGCGAACACTGAAGCTTTCTTT. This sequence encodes CASSSYANTEAFF.

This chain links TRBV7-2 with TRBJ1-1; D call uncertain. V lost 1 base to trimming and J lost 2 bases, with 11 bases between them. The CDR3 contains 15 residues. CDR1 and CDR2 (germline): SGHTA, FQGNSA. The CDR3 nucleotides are TGTGCCAGCAGCTTAGTGGGGAACCCTAACACTGAAGCTTTCTTT. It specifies CASSLVGNPNTEAFF. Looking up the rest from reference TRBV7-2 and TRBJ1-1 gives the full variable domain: GAGVSQSPSNKVTEKGKDVELRCDPISGHTALYWYRQSLGQGLEFLIYFQGNSAPDKSGLPSDRFSAERTGGSVSTLTIQRTQQEDSAVYLCASSLVGNPNTEAFFGQGTRLTVV.

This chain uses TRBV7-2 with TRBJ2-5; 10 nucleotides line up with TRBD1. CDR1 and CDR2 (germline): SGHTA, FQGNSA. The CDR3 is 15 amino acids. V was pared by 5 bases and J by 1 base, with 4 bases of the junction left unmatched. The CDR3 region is CASSARTGGQETQYF. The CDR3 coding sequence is TGTGCCAGCAGCGCACGGACAGGGGGCCAAGAGACCCAGTACTTC. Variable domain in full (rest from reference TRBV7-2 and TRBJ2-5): GAGVSQSPSNKVTEKGKDVELRCDPISGHTALYWYRQSLGQGLEFLIYFQGNSAPDKSGLPSDRFSAERTGGSVSTLTIQRTQQEDSAVYLCASSARTGGQETQYFGPGTRLLVL.